This T cell receptor (beta chain) derives from a study of blood T cell repertoires in COVID-19. Background on the study: T cells, B-cell-depleted T cells, or PBMCs provided the cDNA or gDNA that served as material.

The CDR3 loop spans 17 amino acids. Germline assignment: CDR1 MNHEY and CDR2 SMNVEV (reference sequence). With V trimmed by 6 bases and J by 6 bases, 17 bases remained unmatched. Grouping used clinical history reported by participants in a survey and questionnaire. The repertoire was sequenced with immunoSEQ multiplex PCR; TCRdb's copy has only in-frame clones and lacks some. Of roughly 330,000 clones in the sample, about 87% are singletons; the top ten hold 5%. The clonotype comes from a man aged 30 to 39 who had recovered from COVID-19. V usage is TRBV27 and J usage is TRBJ2-7, with 10 positions matching TRBD1. Sequences were obtained from PBMCs or T cells enriched from blood (not recorded which). Here the CDR3 DNA reads TGTGCCAGCAGCTCCCTCTTAACCGGGACAGGGGTCAGCGAGCAGTACTTC. Translated: CASSSLLTGTGVSEQYF.